This is a list of T cell receptor beta chains from one sample in a study of shared clonotypes between healthy human individuals. Using immunoSEQ multiplex PCR, the repertoire was profiled, and TCRdb retains in-frame clones only, with some absent. The data show 450,000 to 550,000 clones, 79% seen once. Sequenced material: PBMCs. These receptors all stem from a woman aged 40 to 50 in good health. Some clones in this sample may be carry-over from other donors' samples. Both conserved end residues are part of each CDR3. A D gene is named only where the DNA matches it firmly. Expanded clones get a size class; other rows say once, few or many, or leave the size out.

>TRBV2|-|-|TRBJ2-1
TGTGCCAGCAGTGAATCCGGTACTCCATGGAATGAGCAGTTCTTC
CASSESGTPWNEQFF
>TRBV5-4|TRBD1|-|TRBJ2-6
TGTGCCAGCAGCCTCGGGACAGGGGAAAGTGGGGCCAACGTCCTGACTTTC
CASSLGTGESGANVLTF
>TRBV5-1|-|-|TRBJ2-3
TGCGCCAGCAGCCAAACGCGGGTTCGAGCAACAGATACGCAGTATTTT
CASSQTRVRATDTQYF
>TRBV2|-|many|TRBJ2-7
TGTGCCAGCAGTGCGGAACAGAACTCCTACGAGCAGTACTTC
CASSAEQNSYEQYF
>TRBV7-9|-|-|TRBJ2-7
TGTGCCAGCAGCTTGGGGGCAGAGGCCTACGAGCAGTACTTC
CASSLGAEAYEQYF
>TRBV28|-|once|TRBJ1-2
TGTGCCAGCAGACCAGCGAGCAGCTCCTATGGCTACACCTTC
CASRPASSSYGYTF
>TRBV19|TRBD1|once|TRBJ1-1
TGTGCCAGTAGTATGCCCCGCAGGCAGGGGGCCACTGAAGCTTTCTTT
CASSMPRRQGATEAFF
>TRBV5-1|-|-|TRBJ2-1
TGCGCCAGCAGCGCCGCAGGGGCGTGGAGCAATGAGCAGTTCTTC
CASSAAGAWSNEQFF
>TRBV30|TRBD2|-|TRBJ2-1
TGTGCCTGGAGAATCGGGAGGGCAACCTCCTACAATGAGCAGTTCTTC
CAWRIGRATSYNEQFF
>TRBV7-9|-|-|TRBJ2-3
TGTGCCAGCAGCTCCGCGGGACAAGTGAGGACAGATACGCAGTATTTT
CASSSAGQVRTDTQYF